This TCR beta chain was documented in a study of blood T cell repertoires in COVID-19. Trimming took 4 bases from V and 0 from J, leaving 9 bases between them. This CDR3 comprises 14 residues. Germline V gene sequence: CDR1 KGHSH, CDR2 LQKENI. Some clones are missing from TCRdb's copy, which holds only in-frame ones; the method was immunoSEQ multiplex PCR. The sample contains 150,000 to 200,000 clones, approximately 82% of which appear only once. The chain employs TRBV18 and TRBJ1-1; D not certain. Source material: peripheral blood. The receptor was isolated from a woman aged 80 or over with acute or convalescent COVID-19. CDR3 nucleotide sequence: TGTGCCAGCTCACTGGGAGGGATGAACACTGAAGCTTTCTTT. Translated: CASSLGGMNTEAFF.